The 10 T cell receptor beta chains below come from one sample, sequenced in a study of neurological immune-mediated disorders. TCRdb reprocessed the 5' RACE reads via MiXCR and lists one record per CDR3 protein. Of about 46,000 distinct CDR3 sequences listed, less than 4% are singletons. The sequenced material came from PBMCs. All receptors come from a woman aged 50 to 60 with multiple sclerosis.

This clonotype has ten or more counts. V gene TRBV5-1 combines with J gene TRBJ2-1; D possibly corresponds to TRBD2 (7 bases). The germline V gene has CDR1 SGHRS and CDR2 YFSETQ. Trimming left V 3 bases short and J 7 bases short, with 23 bases between. This CDR3 contains 17 residues. Written as DNA, the CDR3 is TGCGCCAGCAGCTCCTTGGGGGCGGGAGCCCTTGGGAATGAGCAGTTCTTC. Encoded protein: CASSSLGAGALGNEQFF.

This clonotype was seen repeatedly, ten times or more. The chain employs TRBV20-1 and TRBJ2-2; TRBD1 or TRBD2 may be the D gene (5 bases each). The CDR3 has 14 amino acids. Germline V lookup: CDR1 DFQATT, CDR2 SNEGSKA (reference sequence). Deletions cut 5 bases from V and 1 base from J, with 11 bases between. CDR3 bases: TGCAGTGCTCAGGGCGGAGGGAACACCGGGGAGCTGTTTTTT. Residues: CSAQGGGNTGELFF.

This clonotype has at least ten counts. The V and J genes are TRBV5-1 and TRBJ1-4; 9 positions match TRBD1. This CDR3 is built from 18 residues. The trim removed 0 bases at V and 0 bases at J, leaving 6 bases unmatched. In germline, CDR1 is SGHRS, CDR2 YFSETQ. Here the CDR3 reads CASSLGRRDRATNEKLFF. For the CDR3, the DNA is TGCGCCAGCAGCTTGGGCCGCCGGGACAGGGCAACTAATGAAAAACTGTTTTTT.

In this sample, this clonotype turned up many times. The V gene is TRBV7-2, the J gene TRBJ2-3; D is uncertain. Germline values: CDR1 SGHTA, CDR2 FQGNSA. This CDR3 has 14 residues. V was trimmed by 1 base and J by 2 bases, leaving 7 bases between them. The CDR3 here is CASSLVGNTDTQYF. The CDR3 nucleotides are TGTGCCAGCAGCTTAGTGGGGAACACAGATACGCAGTATTTT.

The rearrangement joins TRBV6-1 to TRBJ2-5; D remains ambiguous. The CDR3 runs to 15 residues. Germline CDR1 MNHNS, CDR2 SASEGT. Trimming pared 1 base from V and 1 base from J, leaving 10 bases between. CDR3 nucleotides: TGTGCCAGCAGTGAAGGTCCAGGCAGCCAAGAGACCCAGTACTTC. This translates into CASSEGPGSQETQYF.

The table lists this clonotype with many counts. The gene calls are TRBV5-1 and TRBJ2-1; 7 bases agree with TRBD2. Germline values: CDR1 SGHRS, CDR2 YFSETQ. The trim removed 5 bases at V and 2 bases at J, leaving 13 bases unmatched. This CDR3 contains 17 residues. DNA of the CDR3: TGCGCCAGCAGTAACCCAAGGGGAGGGGCAACCTACAATGAGCAGTTCTTC. Its protein product is CASSNPRGGATYNEQFF.

This clonotype was counted ten times or more. The genes are TRBV2 and TRBJ2-7; TRBD1 matches at 8 bases. Per germline, CDR1 SNHLY and CDR2 FYNNEI. V shed 3 bases, J shed 3 bases, and the junction held 7 bases outside the gene matches. CDR3 length: 15 residues. The CDR3 DNA reads as TGTGCCAGCAGTGACCAGGGGGCTTTTGGCTACGAGCAGTACTTC. It yields the protein CASSDQGAFGYEQYF. Drawing the rest from reference TRBV2 and TRBJ2-7, the complete variable domain is EPEVTQTPSHQVTQMGQEVILRCVPISNHLYFYWYRQILGQKVEFLVSFYNNEISEKSEIFDDQFSVERPDGSNFTLKIRSTKLEDSAMYFCASSDQGAFGYEQYFGPGTRLTVT.

This clonotype was recorded at least ten times. In DNA, the CDR3 is TGTGCCAGCAGCAACCCGGGAGCAGACACCTACAATGAGCAGTTCTTC. Translating it yields CASSNPGADTYNEQFF. V usage is TRBV7-6 and J usage is TRBJ2-1, with D perhaps matching TRBD2 (6 bases). Germline V gene sequence: CDR1 SGHVS, CDR2 FNYEAQ. Trimming cost V 5 bases and J 2 bases, with 16 bases left between them. This CDR3 spans 16 amino acids.

This clonotype has at least ten counts. This rearrangement joins TRBV5-5 to TRBJ2-1; 10 bases fit TRBD2. V was pared by 3 bases and J by 0 bases, with 3 bases of the junction left unmatched. Germline V gene sequence: CDR1 SGHKS, CDR2 YYEKEE (reference sequence). This CDR3 is 16 amino acids long. CDR3 in DNA: TGTGCCAGCAGCTGGGCTAGCGGGAGCTCCTACAATGAGCAGTTCTTC. Translated: CASSWASGSSYNEQFF. The full variable domain, its missing parts supplied by reference TRBV5-5 and TRBJ2-1, is DAGVTQSPTHLIKTRGQQVTLRCSPISGHKSVSWYQQVLGQGPQFIFQYYEKEERGRGNFPDRFSARQFPNYSSELNVNALLLGDSALYLCASSWASGSSYNEQFFGPGTRLTVL.

This clonotype was seen only a few times. Given a much more abundant clone one base away, this may be a read error. The rearrangement links TRBV7-2 to TRBJ2-3; 10 positions match TRBD2. The CDR3 has 14 residues. Looked up from germline, CDR1 is SGHTA and CDR2 is FQGNSA. CDR3 in DNA: TGTGCCAGCAGCCGGGGACTAGCGACAGCTACGCAGTATTTT. Translated, it gives CASSRGLATATQYF.